This entry lists 21 T cell receptor beta chains sequenced from one sample in a study of T cells after yellow fever vaccination. MiXCR, applied by TCRdb to the 5' RACE reads, yields one record per CDR3 protein. The sample carries hundreds of thousands of distinct CDR3 sequences, less than 15% recorded once. Sequenced material: PBMCs, taken on the day of the yellow fever booster vaccination. The receptor source for this set is a man aged 25 to 40 who received the YFV17D yellow fever vaccine.

This chain joins TRBV7-3 and TRBJ2-2; weak D call: TRBD1 (7 bases). The V gene lost 5 bases and the J gene lost 4 bases, with 14 bases spanning the gap. Germline values: CDR1 SGHTA, CDR2 FQGTGA. CDR3 size: 15 residues. The CDR3 DNA reads as TGTGCCAGCAGCCAGGGGGGTAGCGGCACCGGGGAGCTGTTTTTT. Its translation is CASSQGGSGTGELFF. Combining the CDR3 with reference TRBV7-3 and TRBJ2-2 gives the whole variable domain GAGVSQTPSNKVTEKGKYVELRCDPISGHTALYWYRQSLGQGPEFLIYFQGTGAADDSGLPNDRFFAVRPEGSVSTLKIQRTERGDSAVYLCASSQGGSGTGELFFGEGSRLTVL.

This clonotype appeared a few times. This chain uses TRBV5-1 with TRBJ2-3; 8 nucleotides align to TRBD2. The ends lost 1 base at V and 3 bases at J; junction bases unmatched: 7. The CDR3 extends over 16 amino acids. The germline gives CDR1 SGHRS, CDR2 YFSETQ. The CDR3 reads CASSLTGGPSTDTQYF. The CDR3 region has the DNA TGCGCCAGCAGCTTGACGGGAGGGCCCAGTACAGATACGCAGTATTTT.

The chain carries TRBV29-1 and TRBJ2-1; possible D gene TRBD1, 6 bases. Germline values: CDR1 SQVTM, CDR2 ANQGSEA. V shed 5 bases and J shed 8 bases, with 19 bases lying between them. The CDR3 length is 14 residues. The CDR3 DNA follows: TGCAGCGTTTGGGGCAGGGGAGAGGAATATGAGCAGTTCTTC. Residues: CSVWGRGEEYEQFF.

This sequence joins TRBV7-2 and TRBJ2-5; 10 bases match TRBD2. This CDR3 spans 14 amino acids. The ends lost 5 bases at V and 4 bases at J; junction bases unmatched: 4. The germline gives CDR1 SGHTA, CDR2 FQGNSA. The CDR3 sequence is CASSTRTSGETQYF. DNA of the CDR3: TGTGCCAGCAGCACCCGGACTAGCGGAGAGACCCAGTACTTC.

This clonotype was seen a few times. The J gene is TRBJ1-5, the V gene TRBV20-1; D unclear. V lost 1 base and J 6 bases, leaving 16 bases between the germline ends. Germline V lookup: CDR1 DFQATT, CDR2 SNEGSKA (reference sequence). This CDR3 has 15 amino acids. This chain's CDR3 is CSARVQEGLIQPQHF. CDR3 in DNA: TGCAGTGCTAGAGTGCAGGAGGGCTTAATTCAGCCCCAGCATTTT.

This clonotype was seen a handful of times. V and J are TRBV6-1 and TRBJ2-4, with D uncertain. Between the trimmed V and J ends, which lost 3 bases and 0 bases, there was a span of 3 bases. This CDR3 is built from 13 residues. Germline CDR1 MNHNS, CDR2 SASEGT. The CDR3 sequence: CASSDIAKNIQYF. The CDR3 DNA sequence: TGTGCCAGCAGTGACATAGCCAAAAACATTCAGTACTTC.

The gene calls are TRBV5-1 and TRBJ2-3; tentative D call: TRBD1 (5 bases). V was cut by 1 base and J by 1 base, with 10 bases left in between. This CDR3 contains 15 residues. Germline loops: CDR1 SGHRS, CDR2 YFSETQ. The CDR3 is CASSLTGGGTDTQYF. The CDR3 DNA reads TGCGCCAGCAGCTTGACAGGTGGGGGCACAGATACGCAGTATTTT. Full variable domain (missing parts from reference TRBV5-1 and TRBJ2-3): KAGVTQTPRYLIKTRGQQVTLSCSPISGHRSVSWYQQTPGQGLQFLFEYFSETQRNKGNFPGRFSGRQFSNSRSEMNVSTLELGDSALYLCASSLTGGGTDTQYFGPGTRLTVL.

J is TRBJ2-7 and V is TRBV7-9; 10 nucleotides line up with TRBD2. Germline loops: CDR1 SEHNR, CDR2 FQNEAQ (reference sequence). Trimming cost V 1 base and J 3 bases; bases outside gene matches: 3. This CDR3 has 15 amino acids. CDR3 DNA: TGTGCCAGCAGCTTAGTTAGCGGGGGGCACTACGAGCAGTACTTC. The encoded protein is CASSLVSGGHYEQYF.

The rearrangement links TRBV30 to TRBJ1-4, with D hard to call. Germline CDR1 and CDR2: GTSNPN and SVGIG (reference sequence). Trimming removed 2 bases from V and 4 bases from J, with 8 bases in between. This CDR3 comprises 13 residues. CDR3 region: CAWSIEDNEKLFF. CDR3 coding DNA: TGTGCCTGGAGTATTGAGGATAATGAAAAACTGTTTTTT.

This chain links TRBV7-2 with TRBJ2-5; 12 positions match TRBD2. From germline, CDR1 is SGHTA and CDR2 FQGNSA. With 5 bases clipped from V and 0 bases from J, the junction kept 4 bases outside the gene matches. The CDR3 totals 16 residues. The CDR3 here is CASSLTSGGYQETQYF. CDR3 nucleotide sequence: TGTGCCAGCAGCCTAACTAGCGGGGGGTACCAAGAGACCCAGTACTTC. Full variable domain (missing parts from reference TRBV7-2 and TRBJ2-5): GAGVSQSPSNKVTEKGKDVELRCDPISGHTALYWYRQSLGQGLEFLIYFQGNSAPDKSGLPSDRFSAERTGGSVSTLTIQRTQQEDSAVYLCASSLTSGGYQETQYFGPGTRLLVL.

This rearrangement joins TRBV20-1 to TRBJ2-1; D may be TRBD1 or TRBD2 (5 bases each). Trimming removed 6 bases from V and 11 bases from J, with 14 bases in between. The germline V gene has CDR1 DFQATT and CDR2 SNEGSKA (reference sequence). The CDR3 is 11 residues long. The CDR3 sequence is CSAPSRGQQFF. CDR3 DNA: TGCAGTGCCCCCTCCCGGGGACAGCAGTTCTTC.

This clonotype was detected a few times. The V gene is TRBV5-1, the J gene TRBJ2-2; 7 bases are a match to TRBD1. The J segment lost 6 bases and the V segment lost 0 bases, leaving 5 bases of the junction unmatched. This CDR3 has 15 residues. From germline, CDR1 is SGHRS and CDR2 YFSETQ. The CDR3 DNA is TGCGCCAGCAGCTTGGAGGGGGCGTGGCCCGGGGAGCTGTTTTTT. Its translation is CASSLEGAWPGELFF.

The chain links TRBV7-9 to TRBJ2-3; maybe TRBD2 (5 bases). The CDR3 sequence is 16 residues long. The V gene lost 5 bases and the J gene lost 3 bases, with 18 bases spanning the gap. Germline-derived CDR1 and CDR2 are SEHNR and FQNEAQ (reference sequence). The CDR3: CASSLQSGITTDTQYF. Written as DNA, the CDR3 is TGTGCCAGCAGCCTTCAATCCGGGATAACTACAGATACGCAGTATTTT.

The chain is built from TRBV9 and TRBJ2-7; D unresolved. CDR1 is SGDLS and CDR2 is YYNGEE in the germline V gene. The V gene lost 4 bases and the J gene lost 6 bases, with 14 bases spanning the gap. There are 13 residues in the CDR3. The CDR3 DNA reads TGTGCCAGCAGCACCGCAGGCGTGGGCGAGCAGTACTTC. Translating gives CASSTAGVGEQYF.

The V and J genes are TRBV20-1 and TRBJ2-1; 8 nucleotides align to TRBD2. Germline CDR1 DFQATT, CDR2 SNEGSKA (reference sequence). The CDR3 contains 15 residues. V lost 2 bases, J lost 5 bases, and 8 bases stayed unmatched. CDR3 residues: CSARMASGYNNEQFF. The CDR3 nucleotides read TGCAGTGCTAGAATGGCTAGCGGGTATAACAATGAGCAGTTCTTC.

This clonotype has only a few counts. The V call is TRBV29-1, the J call TRBJ2-1, with TRBD1 matching 9 bases. The CDR3 extends over 15 amino acids. Germline values: CDR1 SQVTM, CDR2 ANQGSEA. Germline trimming cut 6 bases from V and 8 bases from J; bases unmatched to any gene: 14. CDR3 in DNA: TGCAGCGTCCTCCCGACAGGGGGGACTTTCTATGAGCAGTTCTTC. The encoded protein is CSVLPTGGTFYEQFF.

The chain employs TRBV5-1 and TRBJ1-1; D may be TRBD1 (5 bases). The V gene's germline CDR1 is SGHRS and CDR2 YFSETQ. The germline V and J ends were trimmed by 0 bases and 13 bases, with 16 bases remaining between them. This CDR3 is built from 13 residues. The CDR3 nucleotides are TGCGCCAGCAGCTTGGTTGGTCGTAGTCAGGGTTTCTTT. Protein sequence: CASSLVGRSQGFF.

This clonotype was picked up a small number of times. V and J are TRBV15 and TRBJ2-5; no firm D call. The V and J ends lost 0 bases and 5 bases respectively, with 13 bases between them. Germline loops: CDR1 LNHNV, CDR2 YYDKDF (reference sequence). The CDR3 covers 15 residues. CDR3 loop: CATSRDRLTEETQYF. CDR3 coding DNA: TGTGCCACCAGCAGAGATAGGTTGACGGAGGAGACCCAGTACTTC.

This clonotype occurred a few times. V and J are TRBV20-1 and TRBJ2-6; D possibly corresponds to TRBD2 (5 bases). CDR3 length equals 17 residues. The V and J ends lost 4 bases and 4 bases respectively, with 20 bases between them. Per the germline V gene, CDR1 is DFQATT and CDR2 is SNEGSKA (reference sequence). The CDR3 loop reads CSATPSGGLVGANVLTF. The CDR3 DNA follows: TGCAGTGCTACCCCCTCGGGCGGGTTAGTCGGGGCCAACGTCCTGACTTTC.

This clonotype was picked up a small number of times. The chain carries TRBV6-1 and TRBJ2-5, with D perhaps TRBD1 (5 bases). V was shortened by 5 bases and J by 5 bases, with 9 bases between the two germline ends. CDR1 is MNHNS and CDR2 is SASEGT in the germline V gene. CDR3 length: 12 residues. This CDR3 is CASSWGAETQYF. The CDR3, as DNA: TGTGCCAGCAGTTGGGGCGCGGAGACCCAGTACTTC.

The chain uses TRBV28 and TRBJ2-2; D may be TRBD2 (6 bases). There are 12 residues in the CDR3. V was clipped by 4 bases and J by 9 bases, with 9 bases between them. The germline V gene has CDR1 MDHEN and CDR2 SYDVKM. The CDR3 nucleotides read TGTGCCAGCAGTTGGGGGGACCGGGAGCTGTTTTTT. It encodes CASSWGDRELFF.